Below are 8 T cell receptor beta chains sequenced from a single sample in a study of tumor-infiltrating lymphocytes in primary liver carcinoma. Total RNA (approximately 450 ng) served as template for TCR beta cDNA synthesis primed by a constant-region primer. Employing slightly modified ARM-PCR, three nested multiplex PCR rounds were run, and these gave rise to the TCR beta libraries. For roughly 10 cycles apiece, the opening two PCR rounds ran with TRBV1-TRBV30 forward primers and a C-beta reverse primer. TCRdb independently ran MiXCR on the multiplex PCR reads; one entry per CDR3 protein. The data show about 200,000 distinct CDR3 sequences, 65% seen once. Blood RNA originated from unsorted whole blood, with germline DNA additionally extracted. The sequenced sample was peripheral blood. These receptors came from a woman in her fifties or sixties with primary liver carcinoma and hepatitis B virus infection.

With regard to this clonotype: At one boundary the junction diverges from the germline segment, which might be a read error. CDR3 residues: CARSLDIITDTQYF. The CDR3 nucleotides read TGTGCCCGCAGCTTAGATATTATCACAGATACGCAGTATTTT. The chain uses TRBV11-1 and TRBJ2-3; no firm D call. This CDR3 has 14 amino acids. From germline, CDR1 is SGHAT and CDR2 FQDESV (reference sequence).

CDR3: CASRGGDRGDTGELFF. The CDR3 region has the DNA TGTGCCAGCAGAGGGGGAGACAGGGGTGACACCGGGGAGCTGTTTTTT. V is TRBV2 and J is TRBJ2-2, with 8 bases fitting TRBD1. The junction had 9 bases not matched to a gene; V was cut back by 6 bases and J by 3 bases. CDR3 length equals 16 residues. The germline V gene encodes CDR1 SNHLY and CDR2 FYNNEI.

The chain recombines TRBV5-1 with TRBJ2-5; D is possibly TRBD2 (6 bases). The CDR3 has 14 residues. Germline values: CDR1 SGHRS, CDR2 YFSETQ. The ends were cut back, 4 bases at V and 5 bases at J, with 15 bases in the middle. The CDR3 DNA is TGCGCCAGCAGCCCTGTAACGGGAGTGGAGACCCAGTACTTC. Its protein is CASSPVTGVETQYF.

The gene calls are TRBV11-2 and TRBJ1-1; unclear D gene. Germline V CDR1 and CDR2: SGHAT, FQNNGV. This CDR3 is 13 amino acids long. The CDR3 spells CSGSFEHTTEAFF. In DNA, the CDR3 is TGTTCCGGCAGCTTTGAACACACCACTGAAGCTTTCTTT.

The gene calls are TRBV7-8 and TRBJ2-3; maybe TRBD1 (5 bases). V was trimmed by 5 bases and J by 4 bases, leaving 13 bases between them. The germline gives CDR1 SGHVS, CDR2 FQNEAQ. This CDR3 spans 14 amino acids. CDR3 sequence reads: CASSPGPGADTQYF. For the CDR3, the DNA is TGTGCCAGCAGCCCAGGGCCAGGAGCAGATACGCAGTATTTT.

This clonotype was detected many times. The gene calls are TRBV29-1 and TRBJ2-1; D is perhaps TRBD1 (5 bases). The V gene lost 4 bases and the J gene lost 9 bases, with 13 bases spanning the gap. The CDR3 totals 12 residues. From germline, CDR1 is SQVTM and CDR2 ANQGSEA. CDR3 sequence (DNA): TGCAGCGTTGGTGGGGCAGTAGGTGAGCAGTTCTTC. Translated: CSVGGAVGEQFF.

A remark on this clonotype: This could be a read error, since a much larger clone is one nucleotide away. V and J are TRBV5-5 and TRBJ2-1; perhaps TRBD2 as D (5 bases). There are 16 residues in the CDR3. V was cut by 3 bases and J by 4 bases, with 17 bases left in between. CDR1 and CDR2 (germline): SGHKS, YYEKEE (reference sequence). This CDR3 reads CASSSTRGSRYNEQFF. CDR3 sequence (DNA): TGTGCCAGCAGCTCAACTAGAGGGAGCCGGTACAATGAGCAGTTCTTC.

Many counts were recorded for this clonotype. The chain uses TRBV6-1 and TRBJ2-2; D is possibly TRBD1 (6 bases). The CDR3 sequence is 17 residues long. From germline, CDR1 is MNHNS and CDR2 SASEGT. V lost 4 bases and J lost 5, with 20 bases in between. The CDR3 nucleotides are TGTGCCAGCAGTGTGGAGAGCCACAGGGCTTATACCGGGGAGCTGTTTTTT. It codes for CASSVESHRAYTGELFF.